This T cell receptor beta chain was sequenced in a study of shared clonotypes between healthy human individuals (dated by TCRdb to the early 2020s). As for the study more broadly: The cohort comprised a couple of women and a few men aged 18 to 49 years. Libraries were prepared and TCR repertoires were sequenced by different laboratories using diverse techniques, in order to increase sequencing depth and limit assay-specific biases. For each donor, CD4 naive and CD4 memory were each given three plates, CD8 naive was given two plates, and CD8 memory was given one plate. To estimate repertoire size and how much clonotype sharing occurs between individuals, the study deeply sequenced the blood TCR repertoires of 4 to 6 healthy adults. Each donor's leukapheresis produced roughly between about 0.8 and 10 billion PBMCs. Summary of the overall study and its limitations: Compared with non-shared clonotypes, the clonotypes found in all four sorted-subset donors had higher generation probabilities. Even with the large sequencing depth, rarefaction of the sorted-subset datasets indicated that sequencing was incomplete. Because the study included a small number of donors, the genetic and exposure-history diversity represented was limited. Across a handful of donors, about 4.5% of naive CD4, around 3.3% of naive CD8, about 2.3% of memory CD4, and about 0.44% of memory CD8 clonotypes were shared. Naive subsets generally had larger estimated clonotype richness than memory subsets. Based on pairwise subsampling, the degree of clonotype sharing among donors was expected to be affected by sequencing depth. Sampling was limited to blood, and TCR repertoires in tissue likely differ from TCR repertoires in blood.

This clone appeared once. Its antigen is not yet known. It may be a read error: a sequence one base away is much more abundant. Other nucleotide sequences from this sample produce the same CDR3. CDR1 SGHVS and CDR2 FQNEAQ were looked up in the germline V gene. Trimming costs V 0 bases and J 4 bases, and their ends lie 4 bases apart. From its cysteine to its phenylalanine, the CDR3 spans 13 amino acids. The kept DNA is CDR3 alone, 39 bases in frame from the first base. Healthy HIV-negative adults with no recently reported acute infections or vaccinations were included as donors. All donors were Caucasian adults living in Nashville, Tennessee, USA. Magnetic negative selection was used to enrich CD4+ T cells, after which naive cells were positively selected on CD45RA and the negative fraction became the memory subset. Blood was collected by leukapheresis, and PBMCs were isolated by Ficoll-Histopaque density gradient centrifugation and then cryopreserved in liquid nitrogen vapor phase. Analytical flow cytometry was used to check the purity and quantity of each magnetically sorted T cell population. Genomic DNA was isolated from every sorted fraction and measured by UV absorbance on a Nanodrop 2000c.

Using the deep immunoSEQ assay, TCR CDR3 regions were amplified from genomic DNA by multiplex PCR. For each cell subset, the extracted genomic DNA was distributed evenly across all wells of several immunoSEQ 96-well plates, and each plate served as one replicate. For sorted subsets, 200 ng of genomic DNA, equivalent to around 31,000 T cell genomes, went into each replicate PCR. The purified libraries were quantified using a Qubit 3.0 fluorometer, sized with a Bioanalyzer 2100, and then quantified again using the KAPA Library Quantification kit. Each immunoSEQ 96-well plate was sequenced on its own single-read 150-cycle Illumina NextSeq 550 flow cell. The original pipeline was this. The immunoSEQ output contained only junctional sequences without quality scores, so filtering could not match that applied to full-length reads. To assign V/J genes and CDR3, sequences were annotated using PyIR, a Python wrapper for IgBLAST v1.9, with IMGT germline references. Reads were filtered out if the reads had weak V/J assignments (E-value above 1e-6), no CDR3, stop codons, out-of-frame junctions, or ambiguous translated residues. V3J clonotypes were defined as sequences sharing the same inferred V gene, J gene, and CDR3 amino acid sequence. To compute the percentage overlap between repertoires, the number of shared unique clonotypes was divided by the size of the smaller repertoire. RTK rarefaction, the Chao1 estimator, and Recon v2.1 estimates of unobserved clonotypes were used to assess repertoire richness. OLGA was used to compute generation probabilities for all TCRbeta clonotypes that the gDNA method yielded from a handful of donors. The immuneACCESS repertoire file appears here via TCRdb, limited to in-frame rearrangements. These files lack a portion of the clones; in checked studies, under half of the deficit traces to unresolved V genes, and the cause of the others is not known. Clone size and the V and J calls come from that table; the DNA yielded D and trimming. For this sample the table gives about 1 million clones, of which roughly 75% were detected only once. The top ten hold approximately 1.5% of the sample.

The source material was memory CD4+ T cells sorted from blood. Explained via the paper, the cell subset or site label denotes: CD45RA-negative fraction. The chain employs TRBV7-8 and TRBJ1-5; a confident D gene designation cannot be given. The clonotype comes from a man aged 18 to 29 in good health. The bases are TGTGCCAGCAGCTTAGCGAAGAATCAGCCCCAGCATTTT. This translates into CASSLAKNQPQHF.